The clone carrying this T cell receptor (beta chain) was seen at least ten times. This specimen comes from a study of cytomegalovirus exposure and HLA in healthy donors. Turning to the study itself: Out of 150 million to 200 million T cells, an earlier analysis found 117 million unique TCR beta sequences in total.

From germline, CDR1 is SGHDT and CDR2 YYEEEE. V was cut by 3 bases and J by 4 bases, with 11 bases left in between. CDR3 length: 13 amino acids. 13 Jbeta primers and 60 Vbeta primers were used for the PCR. Assay: immunoSEQ multiplex PCR; the TCRdb copy retains only in-frame clones and omits some. The table includes roughly 200,000 clones, roughly 91% detected once. Material: PBMCs. The chain combines TRBV5-6 with TRBJ2-7, with a weak D call TRBD2 (6 bases). This receptor was identified in a woman younger than 35 in good health and CMV-seronegative. The CDR3 here is CASSSGDLYEQYF. CDR3 DNA sequence: TGTGCCAGCAGCTCGGGGGATTTATACGAGCAGTACTTC.